The 21 T cell receptor beta chains below all came from one sample that was sequenced in a study of blood T cells in healthy people across ages. A sample-barcoded 5' primer and a J-beta primer mix were used in a second PCR of roughly 7 to 11 cycles. TCRdb re-called the 5' RACE reads through MiXCR, storing one row per CDR3 protein. The sample shows more than 900,000 distinct CDR3 sequences, just under 30% of them seen only once. The same sample was also used in a study of T cells of mothers and their children.

Sequenced material: blood. These receptors were collected from a woman aged 40 to 55 in good health.

J is TRBJ2-7 and V is TRBV7-3, with 14 bases identical to TRBD2. The length of the CDR3 is 18 residues. The V and J ends lost 5 bases and 7 bases, in that order; junction bases with no gene match: 16. Germline values: CDR1 SGHTA, CDR2 FQGTGA. CDR3 protein: CASSTVPGLAGVYNEQYF. The CDR3 DNA is TGTGCCAGCAGCACCGTCCCGGGACTAGCGGGGGTCTACAATGAGCAGTACTTC.

This clonotype has ten or more counts. The gene calls are TRBV11-3 and TRBJ2-3, with unresolved D. Germline lookup yields CDR1 SGHNT and CDR2 YENEEA. V shed 1 base and J shed 4 bases, with 6 bases lying between them. This CDR3 has 13 amino acids. The CDR3 loop reads CASSLASSDTQYF. The CDR3 nucleotides read TGTGCCAGCAGCTTAGCCTCTTCAGATACGCAGTATTTT.

V is TRBV7-9 and J is TRBJ2-1; D is uncertain. Per the germline V gene, CDR1 is SEHNR and CDR2 is FQNEAQ (reference sequence). V lost 3 bases, J lost 2 bases, and 5 bases lay in between. The CDR3 sequence is 13 residues long. The CDR3 loop is CASSLTTYNEQFF. For the CDR3, the DNA is TGTGCCAGCAGCTTGACAACCTACAATGAGCAGTTCTTC.

This clonotype was found a few times. The rearrangement joins TRBV12-3 or TRBV12-4 to TRBJ2-1; TRBD2 might be the D (6 bases). This CDR3 spans 12 amino acids. The V and J ends lost 5 bases and 10 bases respectively, with 12 bases between them. CDR3 in amino acids: CASSPPGAEQFF. The CDR3 DNA reads TGTGCCAGCAGTCCCCCGGGAGCCGAGCAGTTCTTC.

V gene TRBV6-6 combines with J gene TRBJ2-3; D remains ambiguous. V was shortened by 1 base and J by 2 bases, with 10 bases between the two germline ends. CDR3 length equals 15 residues. Germline V gene sequence: CDR1 MNHNY, CDR2 SVGAGI (reference sequence). The chain's CDR3 is CASSYWAEDTDTQYF. CDR3 sequence (DNA): TGTGCCAGCAGTTACTGGGCAGAGGACACAGATACGCAGTATTTT.

The chain carries TRBV20-1 and TRBJ1-5; D unresolved. The CDR3 consists of 15 residues. V dropped 1 base and J dropped 2 bases, with 12 bases sitting between them. CDR1 and CDR2 from the germline V gene are DFQATT and SNEGSKA (reference sequence). The CDR3 here is CSARGWRLGNQPQHF. The CDR3 DNA reads as TGCAGTGCTAGAGGCTGGAGATTGGGCAATCAGCCCCAGCATTTT.

Ten or more counts support this clonotype. The rearrangement joins TRBV2 to TRBJ2-6, with D possibly being TRBD2 (5 bases). Germline V gene data show CDR1 as SNHLY and CDR2 as FYNNEI. This CDR3 has 15 amino acids. V gave up 4 bases and J gave up 2 bases, with 9 bases separating them. CDR3 sequence reads: CASSVRVTGANVLTF. The CDR3 DNA follows: TGTGCCAGCAGTGTGAGGGTTACTGGGGCCAACGTCCTGACTTTC.

This sequence joins TRBV7-3 and TRBJ1-1; D call uncertain. Trimming shortened V by 5 bases and J by 0 bases, and 13 bases separated the two germline ends. CDR1 and CDR2 from the germline V gene are SGHTA and FQGTGA. The CDR3 loop spans 15 amino acids. CDR3 in DNA: TGTGCCAGCAGCCCCGGTCAGTTCATGAACACTGAAGCTTTCTTT. Protein product: CASSPGQFMNTEAFF.

V gene TRBV12-3 or TRBV12-4 combines with J gene TRBJ1-1; weak D call: TRBD1 (6 bases). The CDR3 is made up of 15 amino acids. V lost 5 bases to trimming and J lost 0 bases, with 13 bases between them. The chain's CDR3 is CASSAGQTMNTEAFF. The CDR3 DNA is TGTGCCAGCAGTGCAGGACAGACGATGAACACTGAAGCTTTCTTT.

In this sample, this clonotype turned up a few times. This chain connects TRBV7-9 to TRBJ1-4; 7 bases map to TRBD1. Germline lookup yields CDR1 SEHNR and CDR2 FQNEAQ (reference sequence). V shed 5 bases and J 4 bases; nucleotides not matched to a gene: 13. CDR3 length: 17 residues. As DNA, the CDR3 is TGTGCCAGCAGCCCAAACGACGTGGGACAGCGTAATGAAAAACTGTTTTTT. This translates into CASSPNDVGQRNEKLFF.

This clonotype was recorded a few times. V gene TRBV5-5 combines with J gene TRBJ1-4, with D maybe TRBD1 (5 bases). Trimming left V 4 bases short and J 6 bases short, with 22 bases between. This CDR3 contains 17 residues. Germline assignment: CDR1 SGHKS and CDR2 YYEKEE (reference sequence). CDR3 sequence: CASSQPSLRGRDEKLFF. The CDR3 bases are TGTGCCAGCAGCCAACCTTCGTTGAGGGGTAGGGATGAAAAACTGTTTTTT.

This clonotype occurred a few times. The gene calls are TRBV29-1 and TRBJ2-5, with no clear D. The V gene lost 6 bases and the J gene lost 5 bases, with 19 bases spanning the gap. The length of the CDR3 is 14 residues. CDR1 SQVTM and CDR2 ANQGSEA come from the germline V gene. CDR3 coding DNA: TGCAGCGTCCATACCAAAGTGGTAGGCGAGACCCAGTACTTC. Residues: CSVHTKVVGETQYF.

This chain connects TRBV4-2 to TRBJ2-5, with 7 bases lining up with TRBD1. The CDR3 runs 15 residues. Trimming removed 3 bases from V and 1 base from J; junction bases left unmatched: 5. Germline-derived CDR1 and CDR2 are LGHNA and YNFKEQ. The CDR3 DNA reads as TGTGCCAGCAGCCAGGTACAGGGGAGCCAAGAGACCCAGTACTTC. Translating gives CASSQVQGSQETQYF.

About this clonotype: The junction departs from germline at one end; a sequencing error may be responsible. The chain couples TRBV20-1 to TRBJ2-7; perhaps D is TRBD1 or TRBD2 (6 bases each). The J call may be mistaken, given a closer DNA end match to TRBJ2-5. The germline gives CDR1 DFQATT, CDR2 SNEGSKA (reference sequence). This CDR3 comprises 11 residues. CDR3 coding DNA: TGCAGGGCTAGGGGGGTGGAGACCCAGTACTTC. This sequence encodes CRARGVETQYF.

This clonotype was recorded at least ten times. This rearrangement joins TRBV6-6 to TRBJ2-3; 7 nucleotides match TRBD1. This CDR3 has 16 amino acids. V was pared by 5 bases and J by 0 bases, with 8 bases of the junction left unmatched. The germline gives CDR1 MNHNY, CDR2 SVGAGI (reference sequence). CDR3 sequence: CASSDPDRASTDTQYF. Here the CDR3 DNA reads TGTGCCAGCAGTGACCCCGACAGGGCTAGCACAGATACGCAGTATTTT.

The V and J genes are TRBV24-1 and TRBJ1-5; 7 bases fit TRBD1. The germline gives CDR1 KGHDR, CDR2 SFDVKD. The CDR3 sequence is 15 residues long. Trimming cost V 4 bases and J 9 bases; bases outside gene matches: 11. CDR3 protein: CATSDHYRGEGPQHF. The CDR3 nucleotides read TGTGCCACCAGTGACCATTACAGGGGAGAGGGGCCCCAGCATTTT.

The V gene is TRBV12-3 or TRBV12-4, the J gene TRBJ2-2; D not certain. V was trimmed by 6 bases and J by 8 bases, leaving 10 bases between them. This CDR3 is 12 amino acids long. CDR3 loop: CASSRHPGELFF. The CDR3 DNA sequence: TGTGCCAGCAGCCGGCATCCGGGGGAGCTGTTTTTT.

This clonotype was observed many times. The rearrangement uses TRBV27 and TRBJ1-2; 8 bases are a match to TRBD1. The CDR3 consists of 14 residues. The J segment lost 4 bases and the V segment lost 2 bases, leaving 3 bases of the junction unmatched. CDR1 MNHEY and CDR2 SMNVEV come from the germline V gene (reference sequence). Written as DNA, the CDR3 is TGTGCCAGCAGTTTACGCGGGACAGGCTATGGCTACACCTTC. It codes for CASSLRGTGYGYTF.

Details on this clonotype: This clone may be a read error of a much larger clone one base away. This CDR3 reads CSARDGRRISYGHTF. CDR3 nucleotide sequence: TGCAGTGCTAGAGACGGACGGCGGATCTCCTATGGCCACACCTTC. The rearrangement links TRBV20-1 to TRBJ1-2; D not resolved. The V gene's germline CDR1 is DFQATT and CDR2 SNEGSKA (reference sequence). The CDR3 loop spans 15 amino acids.

The chain links TRBV12-3 or TRBV12-4 to TRBJ2-1; either TRBD1 or TRBD2 may fit D (5 bases each). The CDR3 runs to 16 residues. Between the trimmed V and J ends, which lost 9 bases and 0 bases, there was a span of 18 bases. CDR3 amino acids: CARMMLGRNSYNEQFF. The CDR3 DNA reads TGTGCCAGGATGATGTTGGGACGGAACTCCTACAATGAGCAGTTCTTC.

The chain links TRBV28 to TRBJ1-1, with D possibly TRBD1 on 5 matching bases. This CDR3 comprises 14 residues. Deletions cut 7 bases from V and 9 bases from J, with 21 bases between. Germline lookup yields CDR1 MDHEN and CDR2 SYDVKM. The CDR3 sequence is CASTLGGRGEKAFF. CDR3 DNA sequence: TGTGCCAGCACCCTGGGCGGGCGGGGGGAAAAAGCTTTCTTT.